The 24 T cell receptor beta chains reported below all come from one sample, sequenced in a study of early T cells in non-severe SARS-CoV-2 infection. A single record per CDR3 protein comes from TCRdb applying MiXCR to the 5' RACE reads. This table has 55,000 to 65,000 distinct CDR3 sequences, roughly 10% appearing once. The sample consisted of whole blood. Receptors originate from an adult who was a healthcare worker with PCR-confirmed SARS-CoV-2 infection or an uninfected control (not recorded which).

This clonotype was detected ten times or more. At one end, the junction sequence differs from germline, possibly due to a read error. The CDR3 coding sequence is TGTGCTAGCAGCCTTGGTAGCGGGGGGGGCGAGACCCAGTACTTC. Protein product: CASSLGSGGGETQYF. The rearrangement uses TRBV7-7 and TRBJ2-5; 11 bases fit TRBD2. The CDR3 is 15 amino acids. The germline CDR1 and CDR2 sequences are SSHAT and FNYEAQ (reference sequence). Complete variable domain (other parts from reference TRBV7-7 and TRBJ2-5): GAGVSQSPRYKVTKRGQDVTLRCDPISSHATLYWYQQALGQGPEFLTYFNYEAQPDKSGLPSDRFSAERPEGSISTLTIQRTEQRDSAMYRCASSLGSGGGETQYFGPGTRLLVL.

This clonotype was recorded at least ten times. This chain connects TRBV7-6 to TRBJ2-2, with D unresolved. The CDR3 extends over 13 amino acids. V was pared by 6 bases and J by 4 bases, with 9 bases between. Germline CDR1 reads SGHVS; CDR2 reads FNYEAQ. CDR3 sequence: CASRVGSTGELFF. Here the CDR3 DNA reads TGTGCCAGCAGGGTGGGGTCCACCGGGGAGCTGTTTTTT.

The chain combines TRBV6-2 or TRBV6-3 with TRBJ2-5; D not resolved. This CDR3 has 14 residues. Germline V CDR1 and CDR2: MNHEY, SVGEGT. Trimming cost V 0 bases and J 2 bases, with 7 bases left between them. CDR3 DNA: TGTGCCAGCAGTTACTCCCCTCTTCAAGAGACCCAGTACTTC. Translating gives CASSYSPLQETQYF.

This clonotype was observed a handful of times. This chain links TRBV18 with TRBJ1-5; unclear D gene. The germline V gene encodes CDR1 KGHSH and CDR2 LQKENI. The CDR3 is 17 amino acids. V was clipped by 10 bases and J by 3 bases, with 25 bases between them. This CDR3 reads CATSVVGPGGYNQPQHF. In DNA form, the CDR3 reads TGTGCCACCTCGGTGGTCGGACCCGGAGGGTACAATCAGCCCCAGCATTTT.

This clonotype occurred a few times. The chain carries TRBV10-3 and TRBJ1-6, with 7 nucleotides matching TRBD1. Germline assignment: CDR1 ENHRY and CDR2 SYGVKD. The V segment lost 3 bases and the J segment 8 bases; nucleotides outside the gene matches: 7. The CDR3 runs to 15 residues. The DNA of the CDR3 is TGTGCCATCAGTGAACGGATTCAGGGGGATTCACCCCTCCACTTT. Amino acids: CAISERIQGDSPLHF.

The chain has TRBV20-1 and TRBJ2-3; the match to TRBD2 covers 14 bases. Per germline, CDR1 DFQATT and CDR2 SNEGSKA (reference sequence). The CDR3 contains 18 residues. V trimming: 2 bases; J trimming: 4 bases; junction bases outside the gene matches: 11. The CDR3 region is CSARSPGTSGSNADTQYF. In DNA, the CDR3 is TGCAGTGCTAGATCTCCCGGGACTAGCGGGAGTAACGCAGATACGCAGTATTTT.

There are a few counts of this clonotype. This CDR3 reads CASSQTGMDTEAFF. DNA of the CDR3: TGTGCCAGCTCCCAAACAGGGATGGACACTGAAGCTTTCTTT. The chain couples TRBV18 to TRBJ1-1; a possible D gene is TRBD1 (6 bases). The V gene lost 6 bases and the J gene lost 3 bases, with 14 bases spanning the gap. Germline assignment: CDR1 KGHSH and CDR2 LQKENI. This CDR3 spans 14 amino acids.

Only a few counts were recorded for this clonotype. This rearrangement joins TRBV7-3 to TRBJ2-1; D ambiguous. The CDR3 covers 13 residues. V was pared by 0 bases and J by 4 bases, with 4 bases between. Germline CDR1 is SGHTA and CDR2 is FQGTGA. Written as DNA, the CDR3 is TGTGCCAGCAGCTTAACTAATTACAATGAGCAGTTCTTC. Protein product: CASSLTNYNEQFF.

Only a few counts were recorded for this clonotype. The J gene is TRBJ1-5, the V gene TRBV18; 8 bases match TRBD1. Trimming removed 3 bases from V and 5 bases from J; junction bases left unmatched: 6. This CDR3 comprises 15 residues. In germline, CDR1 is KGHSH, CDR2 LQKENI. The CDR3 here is CASSPSSGGYQPQHF. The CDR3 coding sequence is TGTGCCAGCTCACCGTCGTCAGGGGGCTATCAGCCCCAGCATTTT. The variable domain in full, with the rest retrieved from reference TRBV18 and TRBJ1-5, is NAGVMQNPRHLVRRRGQEARLRCSPMKGHSHVYWYRQLPEEGLKFMVYLQKENIIDESGMPKERFSAEFPKEGPSILRIQQVVRGDSAAYFCASSPSSGGYQPQHFGDGTRLSIL.

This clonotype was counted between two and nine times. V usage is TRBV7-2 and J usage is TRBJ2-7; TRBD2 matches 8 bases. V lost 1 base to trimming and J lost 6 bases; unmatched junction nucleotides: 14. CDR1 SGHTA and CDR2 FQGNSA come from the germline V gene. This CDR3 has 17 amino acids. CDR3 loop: CASSLDRAYGGTSEQYF. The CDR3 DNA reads TGTGCCAGCAGCTTAGACAGGGCCTACGGAGGGACTAGCGAGCAGTACTTC.

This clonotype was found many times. The CDR3 spells CASRLHGSGTEAFF. The CDR3, as DNA: TGTGCCAGCAGACTCCACGGTTCGGGCACTGAAGCTTTCTTT. The rearrangement links TRBV6-5 to TRBJ1-1; D is unresolved. V lost 6 bases, J lost 4 bases, and 15 bases lay in between. The CDR3 has 14 amino acids. Germline-derived CDR1 and CDR2 are MNHEY and SVGAGI.

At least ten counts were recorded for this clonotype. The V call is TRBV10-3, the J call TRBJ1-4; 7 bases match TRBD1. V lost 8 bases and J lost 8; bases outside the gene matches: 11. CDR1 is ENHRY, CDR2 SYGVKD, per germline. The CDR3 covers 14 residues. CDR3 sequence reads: CAISMSQGDEKLFF. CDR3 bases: TGTGCCATCTCTATGTCGCAGGGGGACGAAAAACTGTTTTTT.

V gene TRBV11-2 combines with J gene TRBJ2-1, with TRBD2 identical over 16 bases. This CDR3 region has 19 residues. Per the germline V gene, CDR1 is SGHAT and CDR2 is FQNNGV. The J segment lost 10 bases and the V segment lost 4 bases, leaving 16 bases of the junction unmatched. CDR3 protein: CASSSPGLAGGPAGEEQFF. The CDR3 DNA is TGTGCCAGCAGCTCTCCGGGACTAGCGGGAGGGCCGGCAGGGGAGGAGCAGTTCTTC.

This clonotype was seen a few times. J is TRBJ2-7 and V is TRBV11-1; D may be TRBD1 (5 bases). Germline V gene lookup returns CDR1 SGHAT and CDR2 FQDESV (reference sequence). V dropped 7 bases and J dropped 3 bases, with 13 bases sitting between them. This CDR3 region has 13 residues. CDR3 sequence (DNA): TGTGCCAGCAACCAAGGAACAGGCTACGAGCAGTACTTC. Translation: CASNQGTGYEQYF.

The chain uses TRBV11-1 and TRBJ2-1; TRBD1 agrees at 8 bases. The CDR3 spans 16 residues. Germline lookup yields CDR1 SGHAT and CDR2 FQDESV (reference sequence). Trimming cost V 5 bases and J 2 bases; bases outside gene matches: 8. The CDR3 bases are TGTGCCAGCAGCGAGTCGACAGGGGCGACCTACAATGAGCAGTTCTTC. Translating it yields CASSESTGATYNEQFF. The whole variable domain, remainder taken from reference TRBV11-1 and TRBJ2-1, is EAEVAQSPRYKITEKSQAVAFWCDPISGHATLYWYRQILGQGPELLVQFQDESVVDDSQLPKDRFSAERLKGVDSTLKIQPAELGDSAMYLCASSESTGATYNEQFFGPGTRLTVL.

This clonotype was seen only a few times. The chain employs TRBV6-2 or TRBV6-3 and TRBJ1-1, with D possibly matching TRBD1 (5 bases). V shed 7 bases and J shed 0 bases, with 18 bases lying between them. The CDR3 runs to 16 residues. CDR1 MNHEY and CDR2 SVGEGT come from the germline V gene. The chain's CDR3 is CASIPISDRLNTEAFF. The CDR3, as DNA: TGTGCCAGCATTCCGATCTCAGACAGATTGAACACTGAAGCTTTCTTT.

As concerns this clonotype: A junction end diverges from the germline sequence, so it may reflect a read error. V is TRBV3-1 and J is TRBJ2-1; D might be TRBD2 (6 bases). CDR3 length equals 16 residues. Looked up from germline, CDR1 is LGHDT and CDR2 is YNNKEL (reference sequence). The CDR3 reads CASSTRTISSYNVQFF. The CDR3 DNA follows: TGTGCCAGCAGCACCCGGACTATTAGTTCCTACAATGTGCAGTTCTTC.

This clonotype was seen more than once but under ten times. As DNA, the CDR3 is TGTGCCAGCAGCCGTGGCAGGGAGTCCACTGAAGCTTTCTTT. It specifies CASSRGRESTEAFF. This rearrangement joins TRBV3-1 to TRBJ1-1, with D perhaps matching TRBD1 (5 bases). Trimming shortened V by 4 bases and J by 4 bases, and 13 bases separated the two germline ends. There are 14 residues in the CDR3. The V gene's germline CDR1 is LGHDT and CDR2 YNNKEL (reference sequence).

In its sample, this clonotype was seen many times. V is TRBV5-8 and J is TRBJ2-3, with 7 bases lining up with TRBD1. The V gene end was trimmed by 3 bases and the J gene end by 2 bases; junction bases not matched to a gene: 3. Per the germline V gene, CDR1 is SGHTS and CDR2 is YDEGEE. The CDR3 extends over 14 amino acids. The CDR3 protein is CASSSGQTTDTQYF. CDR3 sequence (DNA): TGTGCCAGCAGCTCGGGACAGACCACAGATACGCAGTATTTT.

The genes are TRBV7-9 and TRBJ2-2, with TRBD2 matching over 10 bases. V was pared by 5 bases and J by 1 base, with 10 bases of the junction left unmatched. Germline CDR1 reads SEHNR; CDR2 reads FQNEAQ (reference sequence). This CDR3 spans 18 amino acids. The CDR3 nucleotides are TGTGCCAGCAGCCCTAAACTTAGACTAGCGGGGAACACCGGGGAGCTGTTTTTT. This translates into CASSPKLRLAGNTGELFF.

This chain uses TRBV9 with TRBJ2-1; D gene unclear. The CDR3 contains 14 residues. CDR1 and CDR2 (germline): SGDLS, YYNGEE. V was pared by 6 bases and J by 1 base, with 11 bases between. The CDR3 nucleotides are TGTGCCAGCAATCCAACTGCATCCTACAATGAGCAGTTCTTC. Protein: CASNPTASYNEQFF.

DNA of the CDR3: TGCAGTGCTGAATATCCTACCGGGACTAGGAATGAGCAGTTCTTC. Translation gives CSAEYPTGTRNEQFF. This chain links TRBV20-1 with TRBJ2-1; 8 positions agree with TRBD2. CDR3 size: 15 residues. With 5 bases clipped from V and 7 bases from J, the junction kept 13 bases outside the gene matches. Germline V gene sequence: CDR1 DFQATT, CDR2 SNEGSKA (reference sequence).

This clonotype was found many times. CDR3: CASSFGRSWETQYF. DNA of the CDR3: TGTGCCAGCAGTTTCGGACGGTCCTGGGAGACCCAGTACTTC. The chain employs TRBV12-3 or TRBV12-4 and TRBJ2-5; D unresolved. The CDR3 runs 14 residues. V lost 3 bases and J lost 5, with 13 bases in between.

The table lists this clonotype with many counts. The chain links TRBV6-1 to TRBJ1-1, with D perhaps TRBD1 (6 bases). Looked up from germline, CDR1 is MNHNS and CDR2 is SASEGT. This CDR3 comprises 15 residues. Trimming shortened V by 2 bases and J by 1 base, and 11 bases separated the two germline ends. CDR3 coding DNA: TGTGCCAGCAGTGAACCGGGACACCAGAACACTGAAGCTTTCTTT. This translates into CASSEPGHQNTEAFF.